Below, 14 T cell receptor beta chains from the same sample are listed, as sequenced in a study of monozygotic twins with inflammatory bowel disease (dated by TCRdb to between 2017 and 2020). The protocol used for the library was 5' RACE. The data were produced on an Illumina HiSeq 2500. TCRdb reprocessed the reads; each CDR3 protein sequence makes one entry, and DNA is unavailable. This sample's table has entries for some 440,000 distinct CDR3 sequences. Roughly 2.3% of the sample goes to the ten largest clones. The sample consisted of blood. These receptors were collected from a human donor with ulcerative colitis or Crohn's disease, or a healthy co-twin of an affected twin (not recorded which).

The gene calls are TRBV10-3 and TRBJ2-2; TCRdb's D gene call, TRBD2, goes unchecked for lack of DNA. The germline CDR1 and CDR2 sequences are ENHRY and SYGVKD. CDR3 size: 13 residues. CDR3 protein: CAMRGGDTGELFF.

The V call is TRBV5-1, the J call TRBJ2-3; the TCRdb D gene call, TRBD1, has no DNA to confirm it. The CDR3 spans 15 residues. Germline CDR1 and CDR2: SGHRS and YFSETQ. The chain's CDR3 is CASSDRGQNTDTQYF.

The chain employs TRBV5-6 and TRBJ2-3; TCRdb indicates TRBD1, and absent DNA this call remains unverified. The germline CDR1 and CDR2 sequences are SGHDT and YYEEEE. The CDR3 has 17 residues. The CDR3 here is CASSLAGADRGTDTQYF.

The chain links TRBV7-3 to TRBJ1-5. Germline CDR1 and CDR2: SGHTA and FQGTGA. This CDR3 spans 12 amino acids. This CDR3 is CASTMKRQPQHF.

The J gene is TRBJ1-5, the V gene TRBV20-1; TCRdb indicates TRBD1, and absent DNA this call remains unverified. This CDR3 contains 14 residues. CDR1 DFQATT and CDR2 SNEGSKA come from the germline V gene (reference sequence). CDR3 amino acids: CSARGTNGHQPQHF.

The chain's CDR3 is CASSLDAETSSPLHF. The chain carries TRBV5-1 and TRBJ1-6. This CDR3 has 15 amino acids. CDR1 and CDR2 from the germline V gene are SGHRS and YFSETQ.

The rearrangement links TRBV11-2 to TRBJ2-1; TCRdb names TRBD2, which stays unverified in the absence of DNA. From germline, CDR1 is SGHAT and CDR2 FQNNGV. The CDR3 length is 20 residues. CDR3 amino acids: CASSSPRTSGTGSSYNEQFF.

The chain carries TRBV3-1 and TRBJ1-5; TCRdb names TRBD1, which stays unverified in the absence of DNA. In germline, CDR1 is LGHDT, CDR2 YNNKEL (reference sequence). The CDR3 runs 15 residues. CDR3 amino acids: CASSQGVGGNQPQHF.

The chain has TRBV7-9 and TRBJ1-2. The CDR3 covers 12 residues. Germline V gene data show CDR1 as SEHNR and CDR2 as FQNEAQ (reference sequence). CDR3 region: CASSLARSGYTF.

This chain uses TRBV28 with TRBJ2-2; TCRdb calls TRBD2, which cannot be checked without DNA. CDR3 size: 21 residues. Germline CDR1 is MDHEN and CDR2 is SYDVKM. The CDR3: CASSPASGGLVAPWNTGELFF.

The rearrangement joins TRBV29-1 to TRBJ2-1; no DNA is available, so the TRBD1 call from TCRdb remains unchecked. The CDR3 covers 13 residues. CDR1 and CDR2 (germline): SQVTM, ANQGSEA. The CDR3 spells CSARADVYNEQFF.

The gene calls are TRBV19 and TRBJ1-2; TCRdb reports TRBD1, a call that lacks DNA to check it against. Germline V gives CDR1 LNHDA, CDR2 SQIVND (reference sequence). The CDR3 extends over 18 amino acids. The CDR3 spells CASRSTDSLWETNYGYTF.

The CDR3: CASSDLGLAGVPYNEQFF. The V and J genes are TRBV6-1 and TRBJ2-1; the D call of TRBD2 rests on TCRdb alone, since no DNA is present to check it. The CDR3 is made up of 18 amino acids. Germline CDR1 is MNHNS and CDR2 is SASEGT.

The rearrangement links TRBV5-1 to TRBJ1-5; absent DNA, TCRdb's TRBD1 call cannot be checked. The CDR3 spans 15 residues. CDR1 SGHRS and CDR2 YFSETQ come from the germline V gene. This CDR3 reads CASSFEGKSNQPQHF.